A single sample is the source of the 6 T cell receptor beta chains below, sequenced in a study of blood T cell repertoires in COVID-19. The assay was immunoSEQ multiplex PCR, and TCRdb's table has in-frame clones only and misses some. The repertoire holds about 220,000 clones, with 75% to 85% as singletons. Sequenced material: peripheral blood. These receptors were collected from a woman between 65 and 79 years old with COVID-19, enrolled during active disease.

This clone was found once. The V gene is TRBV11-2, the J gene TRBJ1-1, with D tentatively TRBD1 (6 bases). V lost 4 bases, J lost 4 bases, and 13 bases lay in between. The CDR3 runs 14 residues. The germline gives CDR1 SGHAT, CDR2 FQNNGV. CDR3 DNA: TGTGCCAGCAGCTGGACCCAGGGGACCACTGAAGCTTTCTTT. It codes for CASSWTQGTTEAFF.

The CDR3 loop reads CASSFPSRTNEKLFF. CDR3 in DNA: TGTGCCAGCAGTTTCCCTTCGAGGACTAATGAAAAACTGTTTTTT. The rearrangement links TRBV28 to TRBJ1-4; D is unclear. V was pared by 3 bases and J by 2 bases, with 10 bases between. The CDR3 has 15 residues. Germline V lookup: CDR1 MDHEN, CDR2 SYDVKM.

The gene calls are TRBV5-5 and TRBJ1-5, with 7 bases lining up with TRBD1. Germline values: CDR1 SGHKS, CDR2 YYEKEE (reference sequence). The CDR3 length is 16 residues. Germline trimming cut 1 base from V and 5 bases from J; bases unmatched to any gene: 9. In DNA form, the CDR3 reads TGTGCCAGCAGCTTGACTCTCCAGGGACAGTATCAGCCCCAGCATTTT. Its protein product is CASSLTLQGQYQPQHF.

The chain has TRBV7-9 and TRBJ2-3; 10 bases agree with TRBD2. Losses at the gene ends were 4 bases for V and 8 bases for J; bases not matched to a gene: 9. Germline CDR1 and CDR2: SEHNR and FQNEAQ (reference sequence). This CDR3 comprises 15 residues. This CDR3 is CASSSQTSGLRTQYF. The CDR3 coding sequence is TGTGCCAGCAGCTCCCAGACTAGCGGGTTGCGTACGCAGTATTTT.

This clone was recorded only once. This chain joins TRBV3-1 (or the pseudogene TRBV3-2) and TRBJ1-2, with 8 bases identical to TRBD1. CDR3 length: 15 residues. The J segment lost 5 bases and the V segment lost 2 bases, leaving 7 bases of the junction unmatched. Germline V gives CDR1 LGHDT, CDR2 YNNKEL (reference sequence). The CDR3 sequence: CASSQRATGGYGYTF. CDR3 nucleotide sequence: TGTGCCAGCAGCCAAAGAGCTACAGGGGGTTATGGCTACACCTTC.

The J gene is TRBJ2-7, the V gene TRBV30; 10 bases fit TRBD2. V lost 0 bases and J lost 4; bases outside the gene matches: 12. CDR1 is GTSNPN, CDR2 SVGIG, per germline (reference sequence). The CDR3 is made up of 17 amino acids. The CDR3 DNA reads TGTGCCTGGAGTGTGAGTGGAGCGGGAGGGCCCGGGTACGAGCAGTACTTC. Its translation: CAWSVSGAGGPGYEQYF.